This passage covers 28 T cell receptor beta chains from one sample sequenced in a study of response to subunit inactivated influenza vaccine. TCRdb fed the RT-PCR reads into MiXCR, producing one record per CDR3 protein. Of 550,000 to 800,000 distinct CDR3 sequences in the sample, around 14% are singletons; the top ten hold approximately 10%. The sample was PBMCs from blood, taken about 13 days after vaccination. These receptors all stem from a man between 50 and 59 years old who received an inactivated influenza vaccine.

The sample holds a few counts of this clonotype. The chain uses TRBV24-1 and TRBJ2-1; TRBD1 agrees at 8 bases. The CDR3 sequence is 15 residues long. V trimming: 3 bases; J trimming: 7 bases; junction bases outside the gene matches: 7. Per the germline V gene, CDR1 is KGHDR and CDR2 is SFDVKD. The CDR3 reads CATSDHRTGKNEQFF. As DNA, the CDR3 is TGTGCCACCAGTGATCACCGGACAGGGAAAAATGAGCAGTTCTTC.

CDR3 in DNA: TGCAGCGTGCCAGAAATCCACGGTCACCATGAGCAGTTCTTC. As protein: CSVPEIHGHHEQFF. V and J are TRBV29-1 and TRBJ2-1; no firm D call. Germline CDR1 SQVTM, CDR2 ANQGSEA. The ends were cut back, 6 bases at V and 8 bases at J, with 20 bases in the middle. There are 14 residues in the CDR3.

The rearrangement links TRBV28 to TRBJ2-5; D possibly corresponds to TRBD1 (6 bases). This CDR3 has 15 amino acids. V dropped 6 bases and J dropped 5 bases, with 19 bases sitting between them. Germline V lookup: CDR1 MDHEN, CDR2 SYDVKM. The CDR3 bases are TGTGCCAGCAGGGACAGTAAATGGCAGGGCGAGACCCAGTACTTC. Encoded protein: CASRDSKWQGETQYF.

A few counts support this clonotype. This chain connects TRBV12-3 or TRBV12-4 to TRBJ2-5; D ambiguous. This CDR3 is built from 14 residues. Trimming pared 2 bases from V and 7 bases from J, leaving 14 bases between. DNA of the CDR3: TGTGCCAGCAGTTTACTCAGCTCCCCCCGGACCCAGTACTTC. This gives the protein CASSLLSSPRTQYF.

This clonotype was recorded a few times. The chain recombines TRBV12-3 or TRBV12-4 with TRBJ1-4; D may be TRBD1 (5 bases). The CDR3 is 14 residues long. V lost 6 bases to trimming and J lost 4 bases, with 12 bases between them. CDR3 sequence reads: CASRTGEFNEKLFF. CDR3 sequence (DNA): TGTGCCAGCAGAACAGGAGAATTTAATGAAAAACTGTTTTTT.

The chain employs TRBV7-8 and TRBJ1-5, with 10 nucleotides matching TRBD1. CDR1 is SGHVS and CDR2 is FQNEAQ in the germline V gene. The CDR3 spans 16 residues. The trim removed 3 bases at V and 0 bases at J, leaving 2 bases unmatched. CDR3 region: CASSLGQGTSNQPQHF. In DNA, the CDR3 is TGTGCCAGCAGCTTGGGACAGGGGACTAGCAATCAGCCCCAGCATTTT.

This clonotype has just a few counts. The V gene is TRBV28, the J gene TRBJ2-3, with 8 bases matching TRBD2. The V gene's germline CDR1 is MDHEN and CDR2 SYDVKM. The CDR3 length is 18 residues. V lost 3 bases and J lost 0; bases outside the gene matches: 11. The CDR3 loop is CASSFLLNSGVSTDTQYF. CDR3 nucleotide sequence: TGTGCCAGCAGTTTCCTGCTGAATAGCGGGGTTAGCACAGATACGCAGTATTTT.

The rearrangement uses TRBV4-2 and TRBJ2-7; D call uncertain. The length of the CDR3 is 16 residues. V lost 3 bases and J 2 bases, leaving 17 bases between the germline ends. Germline V lookup: CDR1 LGHNA, CDR2 YNFKEQ. The CDR3 is CASSQGISQTPYEQYF. The CDR3 DNA sequence: TGTGCCAGCAGCCAGGGGATATCCCAGACCCCCTACGAGCAGTACTTC.

The chain has TRBV19 and TRBJ2-6, with D possibly being TRBD1 or TRBD2 (5 bases each). Trimming removed 8 bases at V and 0 bases at J, with 11 bases between. The CDR3 is made up of 15 amino acids. The V gene's germline CDR1 is LNHDA and CDR2 SQIVND (reference sequence). CDR3 bases: TGTGCCAGTCTCGACGGGGCCTCTGGGGCCAACGTCCTGACTTTC. Translated: CASLDGASGANVLTF.

The rearrangement uses TRBV4-1 and TRBJ2-2; D perhaps matches TRBD1 (5 bases). CDR3 length: 16 residues. Germline V gene data show CDR1 as MGHRA and CDR2 as YSYEKL. Trimming took 4 bases from V and 1 from J, leaving 13 bases between them. For the CDR3, the DNA is TGCGCCAGCAGCCCCACGGTAGGGGAGAACACCGGGGAGCTGTTTTTT. As protein: CASSPTVGENTGELFF.

The V and J genes are TRBV3-1 and TRBJ1-2, with D unresolved. This CDR3 has 12 residues. Trimming took off 2 bases at V and 4 bases at J, with 5 bases between the two ends. Germline assignment: CDR1 LGHDT and CDR2 YNNKEL (reference sequence). In DNA form, the CDR3 reads TGTGCCAGCAGCCAATTTACCTATGGCTACACCTTC. Its protein product is CASSQFTYGYTF.

This clonotype occurred many times. This chain joins TRBV12-3 or TRBV12-4 and TRBJ2-1, with 8 bases aligning to TRBD2. The V gene end was trimmed by 7 bases and the J gene end by 7 bases; junction bases not matched to a gene: 15. There are 16 residues in the CDR3. The CDR3 DNA follows: TGTGCCAGCAAAGGAGGCCTAGCGGGTCTGGGGAATGAGCAGTTCTTC. Its translation is CASKGGLAGLGNEQFF.

This clonotype appeared a few times. The chain combines TRBV5-1 with TRBJ2-1; perhaps TRBD1 as D (7 bases). This CDR3 spans 18 amino acids. The V gene's germline CDR1 is SGHRS and CDR2 YFSETQ. V was shortened by 0 bases and J by 5 bases, with 21 bases between the two germline ends. CDR3 coding DNA: TGCGCCAGCAGCTTGGGAGGGGGCGCTGGACTACCTCACAATGAGCAGTTCTTC. This translates into CASSLGGGAGLPHNEQFF.

This clonotype was recorded at least ten times. The rearrangement uses TRBV9 and TRBJ1-5, with TRBD1 as a possible D gene (6 bases). CDR3 length: 16 residues. V lost 3 bases, J lost 2 bases, and 15 bases lay in between. The germline V gene encodes CDR1 SGDLS and CDR2 YYNGEE. The CDR3 DNA sequence: TGTGCCAGCAGCGCAGGGGCCACGGCGGGCAATCAGCCCCAGCATTTT. Translating gives CASSAGATAGNQPQHF.

V and J are TRBV4-3 and TRBJ1-1; no reliable D call. This CDR3 has 13 amino acids. The V gene lost 3 bases and the J gene lost 3 bases, with 8 bases spanning the gap. In germline, CDR1 is LGHNA, CDR2 YSLEER. This chain's CDR3 is CASSHKADTEAFF. CDR3 bases: TGCGCCAGCAGCCATAAGGCTGACACTGAAGCTTTCTTT.

The sample holds a few counts of this clonotype. The chain employs TRBV20-1 and TRBJ2-7; D possibly corresponds to TRBD1 (6 bases). Trimming left V 5 bases short and J 4 bases short, with 21 bases between. Germline-derived CDR1 and CDR2 are DFQATT and SNEGSKA (reference sequence). The CDR3 is 15 residues long. The CDR3 DNA sequence: TGCAGTGCTCCCTGGGGGCGGACAGATTCATACGAGCAGTACTTC. It is translated as CSAPWGRTDSYEQYF.

V usage is TRBV27 and J usage is TRBJ2-3; unclear D gene. Germline V gene data show CDR1 as MNHEY and CDR2 as SMNVEV (reference sequence). Trimming left V 7 bases short and J 0 bases short, with 14 bases between. CDR3 length: 15 residues. CDR3 protein: CASNFIVGSTDTQYF. CDR3 in DNA: TGTGCCAGCAATTTCATAGTAGGGAGCACAGATACGCAGTATTTT.

This clonotype has only a few counts. This chain links TRBV4-2 with TRBJ1-5; tentative D call: TRBD1 (5 bases). The CDR3 consists of 15 residues. Trimming took 0 bases from V and 6 from J, leaving 12 bases between them. CDR1 LGHNA and CDR2 YNFKEQ come from the germline V gene. The CDR3 loop reads CASSQDNRGVQPQHF. The CDR3 DNA sequence: TGTGCCAGCAGCCAAGATAATCGGGGGGTTCAGCCCCAGCATTTT.

There are a few counts of this clonotype. V is TRBV10-3 and J is TRBJ2-1; no definite D call. Germline-derived CDR1 and CDR2 are ENHRY and SYGVKD. V was shortened by 0 bases and J by 6 bases, with 6 bases between the two germline ends. The CDR3 has 13 amino acids. CDR3 region: CAISESEINEQFF. The CDR3 coding sequence is TGTGCCATCAGTGAGTCGGAGATCAATGAGCAGTTCTTC.

The CDR3 DNA follows: TGTGCCAGCAGCTCAGGAGGGGTTCAGCCCCAGCATTTT. It encodes CASSSGGVQPQHF. The V call is TRBV11-2, the J call TRBJ1-5, with D maybe TRBD1 (5 bases). The germline V gene has CDR1 SGHAT and CDR2 FQNNGV. Trimming took off 4 bases at V and 6 bases at J, with 10 bases between the two ends. The CDR3 extends over 13 amino acids.

This sequence joins TRBV20-1 and TRBJ2-3, with D perhaps matching TRBD1 (5 bases). Germline V gives CDR1 DFQATT, CDR2 SNEGSKA (reference sequence). Trimming removed 0 bases from V and 4 bases from J, with 14 bases in between. This CDR3 has 15 amino acids. CDR3: CSARDFGAVPDTQYF. In DNA form, the CDR3 reads TGCAGTGCTAGAGATTTTGGGGCTGTCCCAGATACGCAGTATTTT.

This clonotype has a handful of counts. The gene calls are TRBV5-1 and TRBJ1-1; D might be TRBD1 (5 bases). CDR1 is SGHRS and CDR2 is YFSETQ in the germline V gene. The V gene lost 0 bases and the J gene lost 3 bases, with 12 bases spanning the gap. The CDR3 runs to 15 residues. The CDR3 DNA is TGCGCCAGCAGCTTGGCCTGGGGAGGGGACACTGAAGCTTTCTTT. This sequence encodes CASSLAWGGDTEAFF.

This clonotype appeared a few times. V and J are TRBV9 and TRBJ2-1; TRBD2 aligns across 10 bases. V gave up 0 bases and J gave up 0 bases; unmatched junction bases: 9. This CDR3 spans 19 amino acids. The germline gives CDR1 SGDLS, CDR2 YYNGEE. Here the CDR3 reads CASSVVGTSGVGSYNEQFF. CDR3 coding DNA: TGTGCCAGCAGCGTAGTCGGTACTAGCGGGGTGGGCTCCTACAATGAGCAGTTCTTC.

This clonotype was found a few times. The chain uses TRBV5-6 and TRBJ2-7, with D unresolved. This CDR3 contains 12 residues. Germline assignment: CDR1 SGHDT and CDR2 YYEEEE. Trimming took 2 bases from V and 6 from J, leaving 9 bases between them. The CDR3 region has the DNA TGTGCCAGCAGCTTCGTAGCTTCCGAGCAGTACTTC. Encoded protein: CASSFVASEQYF.

This clonotype was seen repeatedly, ten times or more. The chain uses TRBV12-3 or TRBV12-4 and TRBJ2-3, with D perhaps given as TRBD1 or TRBD2 (6 bases each). This CDR3 contains 17 residues. V was shortened by 6 bases and J by 9 bases, with 28 bases between the two germline ends. The CDR3 loop reads CASSSLAVFPSGATQYF. The DNA of the CDR3 is TGTGCCAGCAGCTCCTTAGCTGTCTTCCCCTCGGGGGCGACGCAGTATTTT.

The V call is TRBV7-2, the J call TRBJ1-5; D is uncertain. The germline V and J ends were trimmed by 6 bases and 0 bases, with 18 bases remaining between them. In germline, CDR1 is SGHTA, CDR2 FQGNSA. The CDR3 extends over 17 amino acids. Here the CDR3 reads CASSPSRLALSNQPQHF. DNA of the CDR3: TGTGCCAGCAGTCCCTCCAGGCTGGCTCTTAGCAATCAGCCCCAGCATTTT. Full variable domain (rest looked up from reference TRBV7-2 and TRBJ1-5): GAGVSQSPSNKVTEKGKDVELRCDPISGHTALYWYRQSLGQGLEFLIYFQGNSAPDKSGLPSDRFSAERTGGSVSTLTIQRTQQEDSAVYLCASSPSRLALSNQPQHFGDGTRLSIL.

This clonotype occurred many times. V usage is TRBV2 and J usage is TRBJ2-3, with 10 bases identical to TRBD2. CDR1 is SNHLY and CDR2 is FYNNEI in the germline V gene. After removal of 5 bases from V and 1 base from J, the junction contained 6 bases not matched to a gene. The CDR3 length is 16 residues. The CDR3 DNA is TGTGCCAGCAGTTTAATACTAGCGGGACGCACAGATACGCAGTATTTT. It encodes CASSLILAGRTDTQYF.

This clonotype was recorded a few times. V gene TRBV7-2 combines with J gene TRBJ1-2; possible D gene TRBD1, 6 bases. Germline V lookup: CDR1 SGHTA, CDR2 FQGNSA. This CDR3 is 15 amino acids long. Trimming left V 0 bases short and J 4 bases short, with 12 bases between. CDR3 in amino acids: CASSLALGGLYGYTF. For the CDR3, the DNA is TGTGCCAGCAGCTTAGCCCTTGGGGGGCTCTATGGCTACACCTTC.